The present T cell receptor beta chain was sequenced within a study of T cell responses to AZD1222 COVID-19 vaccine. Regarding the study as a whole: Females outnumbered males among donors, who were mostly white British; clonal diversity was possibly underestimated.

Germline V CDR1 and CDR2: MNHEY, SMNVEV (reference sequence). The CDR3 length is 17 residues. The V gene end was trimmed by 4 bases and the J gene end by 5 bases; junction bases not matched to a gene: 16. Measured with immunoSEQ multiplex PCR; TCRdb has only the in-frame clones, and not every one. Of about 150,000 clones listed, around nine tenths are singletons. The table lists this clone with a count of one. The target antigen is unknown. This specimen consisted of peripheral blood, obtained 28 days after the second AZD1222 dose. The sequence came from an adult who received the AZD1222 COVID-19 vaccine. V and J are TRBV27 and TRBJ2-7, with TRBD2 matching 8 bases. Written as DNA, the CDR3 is TGTGCCAGCAGTTCAACCTCTACTAGGCGGGAGGCCCACGAGCAGTACTTC. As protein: CASSSTSTRREAHEQYF.